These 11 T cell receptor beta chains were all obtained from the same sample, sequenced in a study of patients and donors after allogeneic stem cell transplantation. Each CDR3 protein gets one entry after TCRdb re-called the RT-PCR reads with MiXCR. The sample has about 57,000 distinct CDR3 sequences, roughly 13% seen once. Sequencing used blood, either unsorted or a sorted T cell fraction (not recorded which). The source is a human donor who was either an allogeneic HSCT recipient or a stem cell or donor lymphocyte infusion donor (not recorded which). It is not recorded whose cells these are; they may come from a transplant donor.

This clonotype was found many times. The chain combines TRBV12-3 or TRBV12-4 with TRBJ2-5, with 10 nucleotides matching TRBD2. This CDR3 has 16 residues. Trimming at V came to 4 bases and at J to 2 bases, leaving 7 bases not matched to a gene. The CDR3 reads CASSSPGLAVQETQYF. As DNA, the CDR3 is TGTGCCAGCAGTTCCCCTGGACTAGCGGTTCAAGAGACCCAGTACTTC.

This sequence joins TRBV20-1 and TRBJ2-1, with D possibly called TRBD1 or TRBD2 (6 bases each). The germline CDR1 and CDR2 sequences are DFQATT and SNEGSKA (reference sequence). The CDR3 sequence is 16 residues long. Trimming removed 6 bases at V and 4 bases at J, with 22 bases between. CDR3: CSARGLRDPYYNEQFF. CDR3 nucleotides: TGCAGTGCCAGGGGTTTGCGGGACCCCTATTACAATGAGCAGTTCTTC.

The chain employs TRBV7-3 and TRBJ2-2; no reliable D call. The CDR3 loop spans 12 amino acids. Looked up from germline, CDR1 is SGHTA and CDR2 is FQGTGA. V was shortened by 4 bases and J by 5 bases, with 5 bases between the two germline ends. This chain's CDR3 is CASSSGTGELFF. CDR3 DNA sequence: TGTGCCAGCAGCTCCGGTACCGGGGAGCTGTTTTTT.

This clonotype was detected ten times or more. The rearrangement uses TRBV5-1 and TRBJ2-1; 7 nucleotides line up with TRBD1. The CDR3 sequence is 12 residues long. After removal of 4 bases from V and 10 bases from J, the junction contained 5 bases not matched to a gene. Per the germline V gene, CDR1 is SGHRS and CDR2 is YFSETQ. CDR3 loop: CASSARGNEQFF. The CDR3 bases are TGCGCCAGCAGCGCCAGGGGGAACGAGCAGTTCTTC.

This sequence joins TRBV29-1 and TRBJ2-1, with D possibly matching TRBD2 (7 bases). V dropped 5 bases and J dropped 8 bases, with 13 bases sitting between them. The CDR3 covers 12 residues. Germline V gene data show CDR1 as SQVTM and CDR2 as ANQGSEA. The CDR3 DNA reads TGCAGCGTTTCAAGAGGGGGGGATGAGCAGTTCTTC. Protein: CSVSRGGDEQFF.

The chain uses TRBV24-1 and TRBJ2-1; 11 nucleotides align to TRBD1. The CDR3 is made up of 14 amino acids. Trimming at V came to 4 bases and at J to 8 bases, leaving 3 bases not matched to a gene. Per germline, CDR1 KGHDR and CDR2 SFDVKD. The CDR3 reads CATSEDRGPDEQFF. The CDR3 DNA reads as TGTGCCACCAGTGAGGACAGGGGGCCCGATGAGCAGTTCTTC.

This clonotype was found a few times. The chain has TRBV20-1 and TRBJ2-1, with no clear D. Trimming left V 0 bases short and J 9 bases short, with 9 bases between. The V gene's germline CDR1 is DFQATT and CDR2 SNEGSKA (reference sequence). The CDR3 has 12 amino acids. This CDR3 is CSAREQSGEQFF. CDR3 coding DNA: TGCAGTGCTAGAGAACAATCTGGTGAGCAGTTCTTC.

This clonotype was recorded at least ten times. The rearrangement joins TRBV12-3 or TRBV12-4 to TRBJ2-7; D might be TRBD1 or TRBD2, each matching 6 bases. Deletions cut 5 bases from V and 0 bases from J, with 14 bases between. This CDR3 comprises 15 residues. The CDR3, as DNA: TGTGCCAGCAGTCGCCAGAGGGGGGACTCCTACGAGCAGTACTTC. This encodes CASSRQRGDSYEQYF.

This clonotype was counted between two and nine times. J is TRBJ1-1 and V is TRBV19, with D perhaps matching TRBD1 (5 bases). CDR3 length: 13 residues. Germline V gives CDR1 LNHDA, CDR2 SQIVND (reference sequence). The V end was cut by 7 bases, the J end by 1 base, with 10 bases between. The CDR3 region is CASIGDGNTEAFF. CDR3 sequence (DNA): TGTGCCAGTATAGGGGACGGGAACACTGAAGCTTTCTTT.

This CDR3 reads CAISLTEYNEQFF. The CDR3 DNA reads TGTGCCATCAGCCTTACAGAGTACAATGAGCAGTTCTTC. This rearrangement joins TRBV10-3 to TRBJ2-1; D is unclear. The germline V gene has CDR1 ENHRY and CDR2 SYGVKD. CDR3 size: 13 residues. The V and J ends lost 6 bases and 4 bases respectively, with 10 bases between them.

The CDR3 DNA reads as TGTGCCAGCAGCTTAGGTAGGGGACTAGCTCCGCTCTCCTACGAGCAGTACTTC. It is translated as CASSLGRGLAPLSYEQYF. The rearrangement joins TRBV7-9 to TRBJ2-7; 9 bases align to TRBD2. The CDR3 runs to 18 residues. V was clipped by 1 base and J by 0 bases; unmatched bases: 10. From germline, CDR1 is SEHNR and CDR2 FQNEAQ (reference sequence).